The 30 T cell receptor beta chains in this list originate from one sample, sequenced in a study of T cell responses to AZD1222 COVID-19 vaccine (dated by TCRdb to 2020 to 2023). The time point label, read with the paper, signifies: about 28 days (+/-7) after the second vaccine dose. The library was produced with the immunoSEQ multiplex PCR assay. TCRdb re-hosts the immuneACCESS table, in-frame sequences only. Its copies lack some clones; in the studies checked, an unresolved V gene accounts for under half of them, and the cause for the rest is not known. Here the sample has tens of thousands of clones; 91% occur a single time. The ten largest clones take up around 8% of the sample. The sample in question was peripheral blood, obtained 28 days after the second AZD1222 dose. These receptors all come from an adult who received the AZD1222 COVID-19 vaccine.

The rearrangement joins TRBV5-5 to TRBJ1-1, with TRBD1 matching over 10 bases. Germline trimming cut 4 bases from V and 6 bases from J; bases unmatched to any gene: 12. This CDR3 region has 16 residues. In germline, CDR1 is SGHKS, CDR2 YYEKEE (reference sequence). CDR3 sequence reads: CASSRIPGQGYAEAFF. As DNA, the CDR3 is TGTGCCAGCAGCCGGATCCCGGGACAGGGGTACGCTGAAGCTTTCTTT.

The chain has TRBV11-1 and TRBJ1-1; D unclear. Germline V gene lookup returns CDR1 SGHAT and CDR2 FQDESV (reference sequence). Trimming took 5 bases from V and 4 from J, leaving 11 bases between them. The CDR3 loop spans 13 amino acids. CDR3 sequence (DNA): TGTGCCAGCAGCCCCGGACTGCTCACTGAAGCTTTCTTT. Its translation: CASSPGLLTEAFF.

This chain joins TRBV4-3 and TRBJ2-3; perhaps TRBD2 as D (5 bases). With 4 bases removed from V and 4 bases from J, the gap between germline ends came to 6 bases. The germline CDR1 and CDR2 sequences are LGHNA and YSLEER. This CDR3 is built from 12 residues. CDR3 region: CASSRGSDTQYF. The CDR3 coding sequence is TGCGCCAGCAGCCGCGGGTCAGATACGCAGTATTTT.

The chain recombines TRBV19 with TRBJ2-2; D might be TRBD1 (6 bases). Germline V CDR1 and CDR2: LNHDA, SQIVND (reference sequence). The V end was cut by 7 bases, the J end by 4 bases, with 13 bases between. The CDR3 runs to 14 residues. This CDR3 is CASNNRAPTGELFF. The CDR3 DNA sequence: TGTGCCAGTAACAACAGGGCTCCCACCGGGGAGCTGTTTTTT.

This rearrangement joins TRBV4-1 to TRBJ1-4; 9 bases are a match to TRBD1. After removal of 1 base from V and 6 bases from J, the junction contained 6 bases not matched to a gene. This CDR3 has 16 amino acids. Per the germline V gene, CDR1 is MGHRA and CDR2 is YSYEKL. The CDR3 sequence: CASSQVGTGLDEKLFF. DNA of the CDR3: TGCGCCAGCAGCCAAGTCGGGACAGGGCTGGATGAAAAACTGTTTTTT.

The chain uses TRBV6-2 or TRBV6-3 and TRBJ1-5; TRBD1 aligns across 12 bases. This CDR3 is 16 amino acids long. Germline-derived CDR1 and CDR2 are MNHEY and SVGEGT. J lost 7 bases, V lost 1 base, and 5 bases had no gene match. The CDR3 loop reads CASSYFAGTGGQPQHF. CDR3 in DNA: TGTGCCAGCAGTTACTTCGCCGGGACAGGGGGCCAGCCCCAGCATTTT.

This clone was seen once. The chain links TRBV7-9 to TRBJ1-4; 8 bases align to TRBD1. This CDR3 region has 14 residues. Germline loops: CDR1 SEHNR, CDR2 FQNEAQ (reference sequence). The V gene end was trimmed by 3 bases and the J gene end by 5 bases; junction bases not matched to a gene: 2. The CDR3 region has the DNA TGTGCCAGCAGCTTCCCAGGGGGCAATGAAAAACTGTTTTTT. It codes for CASSFPGGNEKLFF.

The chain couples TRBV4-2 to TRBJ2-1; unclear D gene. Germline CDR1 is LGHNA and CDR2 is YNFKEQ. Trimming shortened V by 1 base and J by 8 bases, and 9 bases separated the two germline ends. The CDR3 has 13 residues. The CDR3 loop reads CASSQVETDEQFF. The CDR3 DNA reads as TGTGCCAGCAGCCAAGTAGAGACGGATGAGCAGTTCTTC.

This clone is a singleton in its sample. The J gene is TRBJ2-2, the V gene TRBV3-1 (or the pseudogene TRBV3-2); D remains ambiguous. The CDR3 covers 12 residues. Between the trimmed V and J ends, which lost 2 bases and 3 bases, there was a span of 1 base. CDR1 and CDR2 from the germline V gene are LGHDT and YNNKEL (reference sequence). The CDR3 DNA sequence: TGTGCCAGCAGCCAATACACCGGGGAGCTGTTTTTT. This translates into CASSQYTGELFF.

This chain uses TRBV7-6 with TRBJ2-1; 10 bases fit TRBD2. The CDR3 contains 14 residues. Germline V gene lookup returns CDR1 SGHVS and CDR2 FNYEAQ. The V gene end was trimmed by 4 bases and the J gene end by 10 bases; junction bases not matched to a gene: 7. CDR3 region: CASSSGLAPDEQFF. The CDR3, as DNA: TGTGCCAGCAGCTCGGGACTAGCGCCCGACGAGCAGTTCTTC. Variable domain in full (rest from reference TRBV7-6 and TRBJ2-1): GAGVSQSPRYKVTKRGQDVALRCDPISGHVSLYWYRQALGQGPEFLTYFNYEAQQDKSGLPNDRFSAERPEGSISTLTIQRTEQRDSAMYRCASSSGLAPDEQFFGPGTRLTVL.

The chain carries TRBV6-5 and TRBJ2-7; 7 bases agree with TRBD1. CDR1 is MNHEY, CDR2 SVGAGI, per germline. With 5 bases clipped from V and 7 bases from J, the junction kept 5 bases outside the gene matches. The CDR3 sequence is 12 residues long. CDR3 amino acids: CASSRQGWEQYF. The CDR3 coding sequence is TGTGCCAGCAGTCGACAGGGTTGGGAGCAGTACTTC.

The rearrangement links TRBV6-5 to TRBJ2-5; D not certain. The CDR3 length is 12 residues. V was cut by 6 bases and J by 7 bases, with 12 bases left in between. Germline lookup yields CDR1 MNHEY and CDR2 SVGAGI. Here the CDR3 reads CASRGRLSTQYF. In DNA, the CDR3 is TGTGCCAGCAGAGGGCGGCTATCGACCCAGTACTTC.

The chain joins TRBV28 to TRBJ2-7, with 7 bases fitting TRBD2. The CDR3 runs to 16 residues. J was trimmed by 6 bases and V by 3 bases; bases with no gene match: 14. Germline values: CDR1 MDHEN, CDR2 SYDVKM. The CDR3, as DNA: TGTGCCAGCAGTTTGGGGGGAGCGGGATTCCCGTCCGAGCAGTACTTC. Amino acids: CASSLGGAGFPSEQYF.

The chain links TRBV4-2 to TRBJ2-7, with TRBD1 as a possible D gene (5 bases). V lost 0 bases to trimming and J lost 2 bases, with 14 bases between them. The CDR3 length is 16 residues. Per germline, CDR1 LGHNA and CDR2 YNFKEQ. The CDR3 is CASSQDPAGIAYEQYF. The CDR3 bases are TGTGCCAGCAGCCAAGATCCGGCAGGGATAGCCTACGAGCAGTACTTC.

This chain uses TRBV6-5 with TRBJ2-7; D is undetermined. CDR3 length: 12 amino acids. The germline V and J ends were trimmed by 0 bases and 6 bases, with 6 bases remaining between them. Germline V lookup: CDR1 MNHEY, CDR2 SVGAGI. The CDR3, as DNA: TGTGCCAGCAGTTACTCGTTTTCCGAGCAGTACTTC. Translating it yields CASSYSFSEQYF.

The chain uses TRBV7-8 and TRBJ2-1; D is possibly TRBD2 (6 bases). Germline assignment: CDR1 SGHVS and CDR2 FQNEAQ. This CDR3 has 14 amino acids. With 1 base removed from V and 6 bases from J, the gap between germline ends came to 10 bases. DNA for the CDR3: TGTGCCAGCAGCTTAGTCGGGAGTGGCAATGAGCAGTTCTTC. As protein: CASSLVGSGNEQFF.

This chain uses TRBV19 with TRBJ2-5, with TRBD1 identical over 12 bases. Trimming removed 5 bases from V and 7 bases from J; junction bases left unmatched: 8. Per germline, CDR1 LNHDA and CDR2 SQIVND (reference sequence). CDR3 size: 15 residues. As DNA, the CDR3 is TGTGCCAGTAGTCCTCCGGGACAGGGGGCCGGGACCCAGTACTTC. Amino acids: CASSPPGQGAGTQYF.

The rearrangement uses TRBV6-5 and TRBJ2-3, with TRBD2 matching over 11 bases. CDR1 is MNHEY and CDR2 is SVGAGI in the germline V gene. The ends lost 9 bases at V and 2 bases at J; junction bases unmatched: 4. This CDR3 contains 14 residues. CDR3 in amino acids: CASWTSGLTDTQYF. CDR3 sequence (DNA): TGTGCCAGTTGGACTAGCGGGCTCACAGATACGCAGTATTTT.

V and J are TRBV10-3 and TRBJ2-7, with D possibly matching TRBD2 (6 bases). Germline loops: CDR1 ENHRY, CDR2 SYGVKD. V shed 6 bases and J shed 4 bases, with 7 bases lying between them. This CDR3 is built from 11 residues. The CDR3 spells CAIRRGYEQYF. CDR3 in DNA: TGTGCCATCAGGCGGGGTTACGAGCAGTACTTC.

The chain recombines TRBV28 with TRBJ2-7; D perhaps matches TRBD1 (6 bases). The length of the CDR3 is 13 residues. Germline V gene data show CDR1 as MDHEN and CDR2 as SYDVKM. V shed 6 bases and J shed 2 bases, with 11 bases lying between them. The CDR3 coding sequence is TGTGCCAGCAGGAACAGGGTAACCTACGAGCAGTACTTC. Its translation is CASRNRVTYEQYF.

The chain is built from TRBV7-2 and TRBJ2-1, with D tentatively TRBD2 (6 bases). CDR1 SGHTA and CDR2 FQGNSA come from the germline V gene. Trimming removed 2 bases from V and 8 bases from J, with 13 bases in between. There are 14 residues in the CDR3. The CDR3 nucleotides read TGTGCCAGCAGCTTAAGTGGAGGGCCCTATGAGCAGTTCTTC. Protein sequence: CASSLSGGPYEQFF.

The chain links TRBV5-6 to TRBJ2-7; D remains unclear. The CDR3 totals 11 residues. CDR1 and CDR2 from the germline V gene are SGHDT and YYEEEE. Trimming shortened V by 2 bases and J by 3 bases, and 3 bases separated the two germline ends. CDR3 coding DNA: TGTGCCAGCAGCTTAAACTACGAGCAGTACTTC. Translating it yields CASSLNYEQYF.

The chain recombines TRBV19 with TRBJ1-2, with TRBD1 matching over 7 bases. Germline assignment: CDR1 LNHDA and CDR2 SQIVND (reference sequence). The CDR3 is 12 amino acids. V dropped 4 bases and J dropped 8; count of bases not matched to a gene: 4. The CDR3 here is CASSRRGLGYTF. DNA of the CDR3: TGTGCCAGTAGTAGAAGGGGGCTAGGCTACACCTTC.

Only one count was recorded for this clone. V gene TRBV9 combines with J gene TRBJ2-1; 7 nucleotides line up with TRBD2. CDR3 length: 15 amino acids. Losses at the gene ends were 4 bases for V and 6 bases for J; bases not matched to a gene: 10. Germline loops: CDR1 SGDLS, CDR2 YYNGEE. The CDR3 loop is CASSPRGVEGNEQFF. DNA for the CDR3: TGTGCCAGCAGCCCCCGGGGGGTGGAGGGCAATGAGCAGTTCTTC.

The CDR3 DNA is TGTGCCAGCAGCGTTGCTGGGACAGGGCTCACTGAAGCTTTCTTT. It yields the protein CASSVAGTGLTEAFF. The chain employs TRBV9 and TRBJ1-1; TRBD1 aligns across 9 bases. The CDR3 runs 15 residues. The germline V gene has CDR1 SGDLS and CDR2 YYNGEE. V shed 2 bases and J 4 bases; nucleotides not matched to a gene: 6.

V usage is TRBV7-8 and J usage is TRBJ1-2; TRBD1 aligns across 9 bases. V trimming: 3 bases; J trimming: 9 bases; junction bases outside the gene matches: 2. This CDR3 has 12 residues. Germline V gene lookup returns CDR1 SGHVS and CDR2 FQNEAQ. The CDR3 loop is CASSFDRGSYTF. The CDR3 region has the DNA TGTGCCAGCAGCTTTGACAGGGGGAGCTACACCTTC.

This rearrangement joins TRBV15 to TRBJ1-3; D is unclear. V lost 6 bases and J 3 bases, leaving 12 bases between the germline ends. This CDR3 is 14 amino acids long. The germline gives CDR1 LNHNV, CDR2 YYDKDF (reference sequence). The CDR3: CATRGGRRGNTIYF. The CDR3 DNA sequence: TGTGCCACCAGAGGTGGGAGGCGTGGAAACACCATATATTTT. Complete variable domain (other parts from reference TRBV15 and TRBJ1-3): DAMVIQNPRYQVTQFGKPVTLSCSQTLNHNVMYWYQQKSSQAPKLLFHYYDKDFNNEADTPDNFQSRRPNTSFCFLDIRSPGLGDTAMYLCATRGGRRGNTIYFGEGSWLTVV.

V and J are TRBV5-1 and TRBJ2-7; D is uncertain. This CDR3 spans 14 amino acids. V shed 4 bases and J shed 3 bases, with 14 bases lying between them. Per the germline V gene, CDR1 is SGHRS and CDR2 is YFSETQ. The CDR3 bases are TGCGCCAGCAGCCTCGCTGGTGGGATCTACGAGCAGTACTTC. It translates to CASSLAGGIYEQYF. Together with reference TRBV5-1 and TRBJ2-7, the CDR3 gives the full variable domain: KAGVTQTPRYLIKTRGQQVTLSCSPISGHRSVSWYQQTPGQGLQFLFEYFSETQRNKGNFPGRFSGRQFSNSRSEMNVSTLELGDSALYLCASSLAGGIYEQYFGPGTRLTVT.

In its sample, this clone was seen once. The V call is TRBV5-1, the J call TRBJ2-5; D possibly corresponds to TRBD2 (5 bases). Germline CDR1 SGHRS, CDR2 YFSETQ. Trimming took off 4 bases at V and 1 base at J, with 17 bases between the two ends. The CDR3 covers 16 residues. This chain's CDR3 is CASSAIASFSQETQYF. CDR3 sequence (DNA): TGCGCCAGCAGCGCCATAGCTAGCTTTTCCCAAGAGACCCAGTACTTC.

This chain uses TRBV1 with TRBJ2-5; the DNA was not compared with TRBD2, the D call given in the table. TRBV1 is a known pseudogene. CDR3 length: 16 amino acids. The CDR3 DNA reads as TGCACCAGCAGCCAGTTTCTAGCGGGTCGCGAAGAGACCCAGTACTTC. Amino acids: CTSSQFLAGREETQYF.